This T cell receptor beta chain originates from a study of identical twins. Whole-study results and caveats: A lower insertion count was a feature of abundant cord blood beta clonotypes, with no such feature in memory repertoires.

TCRdb processed the 5' RACE reads anew with MiXCR; each CDR3 protein has one entry. Altogether fewer than 250,000 distinct CDR3 sequences are present, less than 8% being singletons, with the ten largest covering about 2%. Germline assignment: CDR1 LGHDT and CDR2 YNNKEL (reference sequence). There are 14 residues in the CDR3. Trimming removed 7 bases at V and 6 bases at J, with 15 bases between. Healthy Caucasian individuals made up all the donors. A few counts support this clonotype. The antigen is undetermined. This sample also appeared in a second study, on yellow fever vaccine responses in identical twins.

The rearrangement links TRBV3-1 to TRBJ2-2, with D possibly TRBD2 on 6 matching bases. Sequencing was carried out using memory (CD45RO+) T cells sorted from blood. The receptor's source is a woman younger than 30 in good health. The CDR3 loop is CASTRRRGAGELFF. For the CDR3, the DNA is TGTGCCAGCACCCGGCGGAGGGGTGCCGGGGAGCTGTTTTTT.